Following are 10 T cell receptor beta chains from one sample sequenced in a study of cytomegalovirus exposure and HLA in healthy donors. It was with 60 Vbeta and 13 Jbeta primers that the PCR ran. Generated by immunoSEQ multiplex PCR, the TCRdb table keeps only in-frame clones and is missing some. The table has 100,000 to 150,000 clones, about 74% seen once. Sequenced sample: PBMCs. These receptors were taken from a man aged 25 to 40 in good health and CMV-seronegative.

The chain uses TRBV28 and TRBJ1-5, with 8 positions matching TRBD1. V gave up 6 bases and J gave up 4 bases; unmatched junction bases: 2. The CDR3 consists of 13 residues. Germline CDR1 reads MDHEN; CDR2 reads SYDVKM. CDR3 DNA: TGTGCCAGCAGCCGGACAGGGAATCAGCCCCAGCATTTT. Translating gives CASSRTGNQPQHF.

The chain uses TRBV11-3 and TRBJ2-7; D is unresolved. Germline CDR1 and CDR2: SGHNT and YENEEA. Trimming pared 1 base from V and 0 bases from J, leaving 4 bases between. The CDR3 contains 13 residues. This CDR3 is CASSLASSYEQYF. CDR3 bases: TGTGCCAGCAGCTTAGCGAGCTCCTACGAGCAGTACTTC.

The chain combines TRBV19 with TRBJ1-6; 7 bases are a match to TRBD1. The CDR3 is 16 residues long. V gave up 1 base and J gave up 10 bases; unmatched junction bases: 10. Germline CDR1 reads LNHDA; CDR2 reads SQIVND (reference sequence). The CDR3, as DNA: TGTGCCAGTAGTATAGGCCTACAGGGGCAAGGGTCACCCCTCCACTTT. Amino acids: CASSIGLQGQGSPLHF.

The gene calls are TRBV15 and TRBJ1-2; TRBD1 matches 7 bases. The V gene end was trimmed by 5 bases and the J gene end by 2 bases; junction bases not matched to a gene: 5. CDR1 and CDR2 from the germline V gene are LNHNV and YYDKDF (reference sequence). CDR3 size: 14 residues. CDR3 region: CATSLTTGNYGYTF. The DNA of the CDR3 is TGTGCCACCAGCTTAACGACAGGGAACTATGGCTACACCTTC.

The gene calls are TRBV7-6 and TRBJ2-1; 13 bases agree with TRBD2. Germline V gene data show CDR1 as SGHVS and CDR2 as FNYEAQ. The trim removed 6 bases at V and 4 bases at J, leaving 6 bases unmatched. The CDR3 runs 16 residues. The CDR3 bases are TGTGCCAGCAGTCCCCGGACTAGCGGGAGTTACAATGAGCAGTTCTTC. Protein sequence: CASSPRTSGSYNEQFF.

The chain has TRBV18 and TRBJ2-7; 12 bases align to TRBD2. Trimming took 6 bases from V and 7 from J; bases not matched to a gene: 16. Germline CDR1 is KGHSH and CDR2 is LQKENI. This CDR3 spans 17 amino acids. This chain's CDR3 is CASSPLPTSGSSGEQYF. The CDR3 nucleotides are TGTGCCAGCTCTCCTCTTCCGACTAGCGGGAGTTCGGGGGAGCAGTACTTC.

The chain couples TRBV7-2 to TRBJ2-1; 8 bases map to TRBD2. V lost 4 bases to trimming and J lost 5 bases; unmatched junction nucleotides: 7. CDR3 length: 15 residues. CDR1 is SGHTA and CDR2 is FQGNSA in the germline V gene. CDR3 sequence: CASSSNPGGNNEQFF. In nucleotides, the CDR3 is TGTGCCAGCAGCTCGAATCCGGGGGGGAACAATGAGCAGTTCTTC.

The J gene is TRBJ2-5, the V gene TRBV6-5; no definite D call. Deletions cut 0 bases from V and 0 bases from J, with 5 bases between. The CDR3 extends over 14 amino acids. Germline assignment: CDR1 MNHEY and CDR2 SVGAGI. In DNA form, the CDR3 reads TGTGCCAGCAGTTACTCACACAACCAAGAGACCCAGTACTTC. Amino acids: CASSYSHNQETQYF.

The CDR3 sequence: CASSIGRRGTSGDLRGETQYF. DNA of the CDR3: TGTGCCAGTAGTATAGGGCGCCGTGGGACTAGCGGGGACCTGCGAGGGGAGACCCAGTACTTC. The chain couples TRBV19 to TRBJ2-5, with 13 bases lining up with TRBD2. Losses at the gene ends were 1 base for V and 5 bases for J; bases not matched to a gene: 19. Germline CDR1 is LNHDA and CDR2 is SQIVND (reference sequence). The CDR3 loop spans 21 amino acids.

The V and J genes are TRBV6-1 and TRBJ2-7; D is unresolved. Germline V gene data show CDR1 as MNHNS and CDR2 as SASEGT. This CDR3 is 14 amino acids long. The V end was cut by 6 bases, the J end by 2 bases, with 14 bases between. CDR3 sequence reads: CASSGRGYTYEQYF. In DNA form, the CDR3 reads TGTGCCAGCAGCGGTCGCGGATACACCTACGAGCAGTACTTC.